This TCR beta chain was sequenced for a study of beta chain features in type 1 diabetes. This CDR3 is built from 13 residues. The germline V gene encodes CDR1 SGHTA and CDR2 FQGNSA. The V end was cut by 5 bases, the J end by 7 bases, with 9 bases between. Expressed TCRB transcripts were sequenced after all isolated RNA was converted to cDNA. Some clones are missing from TCRdb's copy, which holds only in-frame ones; the method was immunoSEQ multiplex PCR. The repertoire holds 310,000 or so clones, with over 7% as singletons. This clone showed up many times. Its antigen is not known. Findings and limits, study-wide: Shortening that was moderate but significant affected the TCRB CDR3s of Type 1 diabetes patients in all four CD4+ subsets. Since sequencing was performed on cDNA, cells with high TCR expression could be over-represented. VDJ junctions sequenced from type 1 diabetes patients showed fewer insertions and more deletions.

The TCR was taken from a man aged 25-45 years with type 1 diabetes. This sequence joins TRBV7-2 and TRBJ1-6, with D uncertain. The sequenced sample consisted of central memory CD4+ T cells from blood. For the CDR3, the DNA is TGTGCCAGCAGCCTCCAGCTCAATTCACCCCTCCACTTT. As protein: CASSLQLNSPLHF.